Below are 25 T cell receptor beta chains sequenced from a single sample in a study of glioma-infiltrating T cells. Amplification of TCR alpha and beta CDR3 regions from RNA used iRepertoire nested multiplex PCR. TCRdb analysed the multiplex PCR reads with MiXCR anew, one entry per CDR3 protein. The data show a few hundred thousand distinct CDR3 sequences, about 40% seen once. Sequences were obtained from glioma tissue, nonneoplastic brain tissue, or PBMCs (not recorded which). The receptors here all came from a human donor with low-grade glioma or glioblastoma, undergoing nonglioma brain surgery, or in good health (not recorded which).

This chain uses TRBV4-1 with TRBJ2-1; 7 bases are shared with TRBD2. CDR1 MGHRA and CDR2 YSYEKL come from the germline V gene. V lost 6 bases and J lost 3; bases outside the gene matches: 11. This CDR3 is 16 amino acids long. CDR3 region: CASSPIAGALYNEQFF. CDR3 nucleotide sequence: TGCGCCAGCAGTCCGATCGCGGGAGCGCTCTACAATGAGCAGTTCTTC.

This chain uses TRBV10-3 with TRBJ2-4, with TRBD2 matching 8 bases. Losses at the gene ends were 0 bases for V and 5 bases for J; bases not matched to a gene: 12. This CDR3 is built from 18 residues. Looked up from germline, CDR1 is ENHRY and CDR2 is SYGVKD. The CDR3 sequence is CAISESIGREGRENIQYF. The CDR3 region has the DNA TGTGCCATCAGTGAGTCGATTGGTCGGGAGGGCCGTGAAAACATTCAGTACTTC.

This clonotype was observed a handful of times. In DNA form, the CDR3 reads TGCAGTGCTATATCCCTAGCTAAGAGCACAGATACGCAGTATTTT. As protein: CSAISLAKSTDTQYF. This chain links TRBV20-1 with TRBJ2-3; weak D call: TRBD2 (5 bases). V was clipped by 4 bases and J by 0 bases, with 14 bases between them. This CDR3 has 15 residues. Germline-derived CDR1 and CDR2 are DFQATT and SNEGSKA (reference sequence).

The V gene is TRBV12-3 or TRBV12-4, the J gene TRBJ2-3; 7 bases are shared with TRBD2. V was clipped by 6 bases and J by 2 bases; unmatched bases: 14. This CDR3 has 17 amino acids. The CDR3 sequence: CASSQTSRRFSTDTQYF. The CDR3 region has the DNA TGTGCCAGCAGCCAGACTAGCAGGAGGTTCTCCACAGATACGCAGTATTTT.

This clonotype was seen a few times. The germline gene is not matched at one end of the junction; a read error may be the cause. The chain is built from TRBV6-1 and TRBJ2-7; possibly TRBD1 for D (5 bases). Germline V lookup: CDR1 MNHNS, CDR2 SASEGT. The CDR3 is made up of 13 amino acids. The CDR3: CAISESTAYEQYF. As DNA, the CDR3 is TGTGCCATCAGTGAGTCGACAGCCTACGAGCAGTACTTC.

To note about this clonotype: The CDR3 carries no conserved terminal phenylalanine or tryptophan, so it likely arises from a read error. The chain uses TRBV20-1 and TRBJ2-2; D is uncertain. V shed 3 bases and J shed 5 bases, with 13 bases lying between them. Germline V gene data show CDR1 as DFQATT and CDR2 as SNEGSKA (reference sequence). The CDR3 has 14 amino acids. The CDR3: CSARKDHETGELFL. DNA of the CDR3: TGCAGTGCTAGGAAGGACCACGAGACCGGGGAGCTGTTTCTT.

This clonotype was seen just once. V usage is TRBV28 and J usage is TRBJ2-5; D may match TRBD1 or TRBD2 (5 bases each). V lost 5 bases, J lost 4 bases, and 14 bases lay in between. This CDR3 is built from 14 residues. The V gene's germline CDR1 is MDHEN and CDR2 SYDVKM. CDR3 bases: TGTGCCAGCAGTACGGGGCTAGCCGGAGAGACCCAGTACTTC. It is translated as CASSTGLAGETQYF. Based on the CDR3 plus reference TRBV28 and TRBJ2-5, the full variable domain is DVKVTQSSRYLVKRTGEKVFLECVQDMDHENMFWYRQDPGLGLRLIYFSYDVKMKEKGDIPEGYSVSREKKERFSLILESASTNQTSMYLCASSTGLAGETQYFGPGTRLLVL.

Ten or more counts support this clonotype. The gene calls are TRBV6-1 and TRBJ1-2; D gene ambiguous. This CDR3 region has 13 residues. Trimming shortened V by 9 bases and J by 8 bases, and 19 bases separated the two germline ends. Germline V gives CDR1 MNHNS, CDR2 SASEGT. The CDR3 here is CASLPQAAKGYTF. The CDR3 DNA sequence: TGTGCCAGTCTACCGCAGGCGGCGAAGGGCTACACCTTC.

This clonotype was observed a single time. One junction end disagrees with the germline gene, perhaps due to a read error. The V call is TRBV6-2 or TRBV6-3, the J call TRBJ2-3; the match to TRBD2 covers 8 bases. The CDR3 sequence is 15 residues long. Germline V CDR1 and CDR2: MNHEY, SVGEGT. DNA for the CDR3: TGTGTCAGCAGTTCCTCAAGCGGGAGAGGAGATACGCAGTATTTT. This codes for CVSSSSSGRGDTQYF.

In this sample, this clonotype turned up a few times. V is TRBV2 and J is TRBJ2-3; 8 nucleotides match TRBD1. After removal of 6 bases from V and 0 bases from J, the junction contained 5 bases not matched to a gene. Germline V gene lookup returns CDR1 SNHLY and CDR2 FYNNEI. CDR3 length: 15 amino acids. CDR3 in amino acids: CASSVQGVSTDTQYF. The CDR3 region has the DNA TGTGCCAGCAGCGTACAGGGGGTGAGCACAGATACGCAGTATTTT.

This clonotype was observed a few times. V is TRBV20-1 and J is TRBJ1-3; TRBD1 agrees at 8 bases. J was trimmed by 0 bases and V by 6 bases; bases with no gene match: 7. The CDR3 extends over 15 amino acids. In germline, CDR1 is DFQATT, CDR2 SNEGSKA (reference sequence). The CDR3 spells CSARQGSGSGNTIYF. The CDR3 DNA is TGCAGTGCCAGACAGGGGTCGGGCTCTGGAAACACCATATATTTT.

As regards this clonotype: With a much larger clone just one base away, this may be a read error. This chain uses TRBV6-5 with TRBJ2-3, with D perhaps TRBD1 (5 bases). Germline V CDR1 and CDR2: MNHEY, SVGAGI. CDR3 length: 15 residues. The CDR3 sequence is CATLIGTESTGTQYF. CDR3 coding DNA: TGTGCCACCCTGATCGGAACAGAAAGCACAGGTACGCAGTATTTT.

This chain joins TRBV5-1 and TRBJ2-7; D is perhaps TRBD1 (6 bases). There are 13 residues in the CDR3. The germline V gene encodes CDR1 SGHRS and CDR2 YFSETQ. Trimming took off 2 bases at V and 3 bases at J, with 9 bases between the two ends. CDR3 coding DNA: TGCGCCAGCAGCTTCGGGACAAACTACGAGCAGTACTTC. Translation: CASSFGTNYEQYF. The full variable domain, with the rest looked up from reference TRBV5-1 and TRBJ2-7, is KAGVTQTPRYLIKTRGQQVTLSCSPISGHRSVSWYQQTPGQGLQFLFEYFSETQRNKGNFPGRFSGRQFSNSRSEMNVSTLELGDSALYLCASSFGTNYEQYFGPGTRLTVT.

There are a few counts of this clonotype. V usage is TRBV6-1 and J usage is TRBJ2-1, with a weak D call TRBD1 (5 bases). Germline CDR1 MNHNS, CDR2 SASEGT. The CDR3 totals 13 residues. With 7 bases removed from V and 6 bases from J, the gap between germline ends came to 13 bases. CDR3 nucleotides: TGTGCCAGCACCCGGGCCAGGGTCAATGAGCAGTTCTTC. Translation: CASTRARVNEQFF.

The gene calls are TRBV7-9 and TRBJ2-7; TRBD1 might be the D (6 bases). This CDR3 contains 13 residues. Per the germline V gene, CDR1 is SEHNR and CDR2 is FQNEAQ (reference sequence). V lost 0 bases, J lost 7 bases, and 10 bases lay in between. The DNA of the CDR3 is TGTGCCAGCAGCTTAGCCAGGGACAATGAGCAGTACTTC. The encoded protein is CASSLARDNEQYF.

The rearrangement uses TRBV15 and TRBJ2-1; 10 bases match TRBD1. The junction had 6 bases not matched to a gene; V was cut back by 0 bases and J by 4 bases. CDR3 length equals 17 residues. The V gene's germline CDR1 is LNHNV and CDR2 YYDKDF (reference sequence). CDR3 DNA sequence: TGTGCCACCAGCAGAGATCCCCCGGGACAGGGGTACAATGAGCAGTTCTTC. Translation: CATSRDPPGQGYNEQFF.

Only a few counts were recorded for this clonotype. The chain joins TRBV20-1 to TRBJ2-1; tentative D call: TRBD2 (7 bases). The ends were cut back, 4 bases at V and 7 bases at J, with 8 bases in the middle. CDR3 size: 11 residues. CDR1 DFQATT and CDR2 SNEGSKA come from the germline V gene (reference sequence). The CDR3 DNA is TGCAGTGCTAAGGGGGGGAATGAGCAGTTCTTC. This translates into CSAKGGNEQFF.

In this sample, this clonotype turned up many times. This sequence joins TRBV20-1 and TRBJ1-1, with no clear D. Germline CDR1 and CDR2: DFQATT and SNEGSKA (reference sequence). The CDR3 extends over 14 amino acids. Trimming cost V 1 base and J 4 bases, with 13 bases left between them. DNA for the CDR3: TGCAGTGCTAGAGGTCCCTTATCGGGCACTGAAGCTTTCTTT. Residues: CSARGPLSGTEAFF.

Note on this clonotype: This may be a read error: a much more frequent sequence differs by one nucleotide. This rearrangement joins TRBV27 to TRBJ2-7, with TRBD1 matching 9 bases. Germline V gene sequence: CDR1 MNHEY, CDR2 SMNVEV (reference sequence). The CDR3 covers 14 residues. V lost 6 bases and J lost 7; bases outside the gene matches: 10. CDR3 bases: TGTGCCAGCAGCCCACAGGGGGCCTACAATGAGCAGTACTTC. Its translation: CASSPQGAYNEQYF.

This clonotype was detected only a few times. This chain connects TRBV6-2 or TRBV6-3 to TRBJ2-1; D is possibly TRBD2 (6 bases). With 5 bases removed from V and 2 bases from J, the gap between germline ends came to 10 bases. CDR3 length: 14 residues. CDR1 is MNHEY, CDR2 SVGEGT, per germline. The DNA for the CDR3 is TGTGCCAGCAGTCGCGGGAAACCCTACAATGAGCAGTTCTTC. It codes for CASSRGKPYNEQFF.

The chain employs TRBV6-2 or TRBV6-3 and TRBJ1-1; 10 positions agree with TRBD1. J lost 5 bases, V lost 6 bases, and 15 bases had no gene match. The CDR3 runs 17 residues. Looked up from germline, CDR1 is MNHEY and CDR2 is SVGEGT. The CDR3 region is CASRYPTGGSGWTEAFF. DNA of the CDR3: TGTGCCAGCAGATATCCGACAGGGGGCTCGGGATGGACTGAAGCTTTCTTT.

The gene calls are TRBV11-2 and TRBJ2-7, with D perhaps matching TRBD1 or TRBD2 (6 bases each). Germline V gene data show CDR1 as SGHAT and CDR2 as FQNNGV. The CDR3 spans 15 residues. V lost 0 bases and J lost 3, with 12 bases in between. The chain's CDR3 is CASSLDTGRYYEQYF. For the CDR3, the DNA is TGTGCCAGCAGCTTAGATACAGGGAGGTACTACGAGCAGTACTTC.

This clonotype showed up many times. The gene calls are TRBV27 and TRBJ2-7; TRBD1 matches at 7 bases. The V gene's germline CDR1 is MNHEY and CDR2 SMNVEV (reference sequence). This CDR3 is built from 16 residues. The V and J ends lost 5 bases and 2 bases, in that order; junction bases with no gene match: 12. The CDR3 region is CASSPRATGNPYEQYF. CDR3 sequence (DNA): TGTGCCAGCAGTCCCAGGGCGACAGGGAACCCCTACGAGCAGTACTTC.

This chain links TRBV3-1 with TRBJ2-3, with D possibly called TRBD1 or TRBD2 (5 bases each). This CDR3 comprises 15 residues. Germline V gives CDR1 LGHDT, CDR2 YNNKEL (reference sequence). The V and J ends lost 4 bases and 2 bases respectively, with 13 bases between them. For the CDR3, the DNA is TGTGCCAGCAGCCCCACCTGGGACGCCACAGATACGCAGTATTTT. Its protein is CASSPTWDATDTQYF.

This clonotype was detected once. This sequence joins TRBV7-6 and TRBJ2-7, with D maybe TRBD2 (5 bases). The CDR3 contains 17 residues. Germline loops: CDR1 SGHVS, CDR2 FNYEAQ. Trimming took off 2 bases at V and 0 bases at J, with 17 bases between the two ends. Here the CDR3 reads CASSLSLKEAGSYEQYF. DNA of the CDR3: TGTGCCAGCAGCTTAAGTCTGAAGGAGGCGGGCTCCTACGAGCAGTACTTC.